This is a list of T cell receptor beta chains from one sample in a study of T-cell memory formation after mild COVID-19. A single record per CDR3 protein comes from TCRdb applying MiXCR to the 5' RACE reads. The repertoire has more than 100,000 distinct CDR3 sequences, 15% to 20% of them found once; the top ten carry 5% to 5.5%. Material: PBMCs or a T cell subset sorted from them (not recorded which). The receptors originated from a man aged 18-30 years who had mild COVID-19 (a few samples of this study predate the infection). Cell type and time point are not known. Both conserved end residues are part of each CDR3.

cdr3_aa v_call
CASSLSAGDDEQFF TRBV5-1
CASTSGGLPQHF TRBV28
CASSLGLTNTEAFF TRBV5-1
CASRGAEADSNQPQHF TRBV5-1
CASSPTRETQYF TRBV5-1
CASSGYSGTQYF TRBV9
CASSPGRSYNEQFF TRBV4-3
CASSQPRDGYNEQFF TRBV23-1
CASSSSSGDSYNEQFF TRBV7-2
CASSYRRGYQPQHF TRBV6-5
CATSDRITAQETQYF TRBV24-1
CASSIRWTGKPSYGYTF TRBV19
CASSYTNTDTQYF TRBV6-5